This T cell receptor (beta chain) is drawn from a study of T-cell memory formation after mild COVID-19. Study at large: In these data, TCR clusters were largely donor specific. Regarding the study as a whole: Cross-reactive memory appears to have joined, as suggested by some responding clones showing up in pre-infection memory. Clones that contracted from day 15 to 85 had balanced CD4/CD8; later expanders were CD4+ biased.

This clonotype was seen only a few times. Its antigen is not identified. TCRdb redid the calling of the 5' RACE reads with MiXCR, one entry per CDR3 protein. The table shows under 400,000 distinct CDR3 sequences, with 25% to 30% occurring only once. Trimming pared 9 bases from V and 5 bases from J, leaving 10 bases between. CDR1 and CDR2 (germline): MNHEY, SMNVEV (reference sequence). The CDR3 has 12 residues. This chain links TRBV27 with TRBJ2-2; D is undetermined. This TCR was sampled from an adult woman who had mild COVID-19 (a few samples of this study predate the infection). Cell type and time point are not known. Sequencing was done on a sample of PBMCs or a T cell subset sorted from them (not recorded which). The CDR3 reads CASSDRTGELFF. CDR3 bases: TGTGCCAGTTCAGATCGGACCGGGGAGCTGTTTTTT.